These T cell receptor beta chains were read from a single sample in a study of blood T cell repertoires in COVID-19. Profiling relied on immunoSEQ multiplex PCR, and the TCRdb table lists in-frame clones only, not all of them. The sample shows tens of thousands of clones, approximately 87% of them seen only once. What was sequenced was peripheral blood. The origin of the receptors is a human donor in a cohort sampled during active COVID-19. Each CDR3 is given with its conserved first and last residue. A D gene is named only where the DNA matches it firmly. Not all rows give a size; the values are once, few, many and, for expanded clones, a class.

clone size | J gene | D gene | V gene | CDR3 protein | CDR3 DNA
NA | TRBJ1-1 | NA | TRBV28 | CASSQTGLLNTEAFF | TGTGCCAGCAGTCAAACAGGGTTGTTGAACACTGAAGCTTTCTTT
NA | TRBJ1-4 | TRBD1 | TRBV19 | CASKFRGEEKLFF | TGTGCCAGTAAATTCAGGGGGGAAGAAAAACTGTTTTTT
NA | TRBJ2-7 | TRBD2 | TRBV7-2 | CASSYATSGSSYEQYF | TGTGCCAGCAGCTACGCAACTAGCGGGAGCTCCTACGAGCAGTACTTC
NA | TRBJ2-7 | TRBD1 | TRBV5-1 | CASSSGQGQYEQYF | TGCGCCAGCAGCTCGGGACAGGGGCAATACGAGCAGTACTTC
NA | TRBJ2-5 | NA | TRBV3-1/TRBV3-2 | CASSPRPGGAGPQETQYF | TGTGCCAGCAGCCCCCGCCCGGGGGGCGCGGGCCCCCAAGAGACCCAGTACTTC
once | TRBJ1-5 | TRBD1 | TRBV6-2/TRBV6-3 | CASSPAGQGASDSNQPQHF | TGTGCCAGCAGTCCCGCGGGACAGGGGGCCTCGGATAGCAATCAGCCCCAGCATTTT
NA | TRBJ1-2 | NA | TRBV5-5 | CASSLGVMAHGYTF | TGTGCCAGCAGCTTAGGGGTGATGGCCCATGGCTACACCTTC
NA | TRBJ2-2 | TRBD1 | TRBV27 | CASSVTGSRLFNTGELFF | TGTGCCAGCAGTGTGACAGGGTCTAGGCTATTCAACACCGGGGAGCTGTTTTTT
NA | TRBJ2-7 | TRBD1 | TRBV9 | CASSVDGTGRFVYF | TGTGCCAGCAGCGTAGACGGGACAGGTAGATTTGTGTACTTC
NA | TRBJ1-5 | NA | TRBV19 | CASRDGGHQPQHF | TGTGCCAGCCGAGACGGAGGCCATCAGCCCCAGCATTTT
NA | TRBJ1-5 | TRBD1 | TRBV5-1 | CASSLEGGGNQPQHF | TGCGCCAGCAGCTTGGAAGGGGGCGGCAATCAGCCCCAGCATTTT
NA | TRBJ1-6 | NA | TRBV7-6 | CASSSAREENSPLHF | TGTGCCAGCAGCTCCGCACGGGAAGAAAATTCACCCCTCCACTTT
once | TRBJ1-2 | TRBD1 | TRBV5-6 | CASSDEGEIQRTGHHGYTF | TGTGCCAGCAGCGATGAGGGCGAGATTCAGAGGACAGGGCATCATGGCTACACCTTC
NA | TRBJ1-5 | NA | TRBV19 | CASSLPVNNQPQHF | TGTGCCAGTAGTCTTCCAGTGAATAATCAGCCCCAGCATTTT
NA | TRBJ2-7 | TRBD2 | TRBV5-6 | CASSLRPGLAGSNEQYF | TGTGCCAGCAGCCTACGGCCGGGACTAGCGGGGAGCAACGAGCAGTACTTC
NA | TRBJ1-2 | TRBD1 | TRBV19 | CASSDRDPPYGYTF | TGTGCCAGTAGCGACAGGGATCCTCCTTATGGCTACACCTTC
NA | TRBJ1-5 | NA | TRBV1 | CTSSQDRAGSDQPQHF | TGCACCAGCAGCCAAGATCGGGCAGGGTCGGATCAGCCCCAGCATTTT
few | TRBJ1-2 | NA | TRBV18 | CASSPGGVNGYTF | TGTGCCAGCTCACCAGGGGGGGTGAATGGCTACACCTTC
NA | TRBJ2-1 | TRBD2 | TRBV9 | CASSVAAGGYNEQFF | TGTGCCAGCAGCGTAGCTGCGGGGGGTTACAATGAGCAGTTCTTC
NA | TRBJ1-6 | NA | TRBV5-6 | CASSSQGNTATLHF | TGTGCCAGCAGCTCGCAGGGGAATACTGCAACCCTCCACTTT
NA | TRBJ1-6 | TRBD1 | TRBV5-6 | CASSMPTTGGYNSPLHF | TGTGCCAGCAGCATGCCGACGACAGGGGGCTATAATTCACCCCTCCACTTT
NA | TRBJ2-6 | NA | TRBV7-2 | CASSSDSTSGANVLTF | TGTGCCAGCAGCTCGGACAGCACGTCTGGGGCCAACGTCCTGACTTTC
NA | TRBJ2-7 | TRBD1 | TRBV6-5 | CASRPGQGRSEQYF | TGTGCCAGCCGCCCGGGACAGGGGCGAAGCGAGCAGTACTTC
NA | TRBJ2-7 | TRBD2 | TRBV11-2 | CASSPPPSGLAVYEQYF | TGTGCCAGCAGCCCGCCACCCTCGGGACTAGCGGTTTACGAGCAGTACTTC
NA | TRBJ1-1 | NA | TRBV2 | CASSDSLMNTEAFF | TGTGCCAGCAGTGACAGTCTCATGAACACTGAAGCTTTCTTT
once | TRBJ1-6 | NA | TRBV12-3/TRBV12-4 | CASSYNNSPLHF | TGTGCCAGCAGTTATAATAATTCACCCCTCCACTTT
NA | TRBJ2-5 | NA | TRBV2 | CASKLGRETQYF | TGTGCCAGCAAACTAGGGAGGGAGACCCAGTACTTC
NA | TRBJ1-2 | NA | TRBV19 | CATKQPSPYYGYTF | TGTGCCACCAAACAACCTTCCCCTTACTATGGCTACACCTTC
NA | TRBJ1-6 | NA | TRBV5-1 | CASSLDRPGGNSPLHF | TGCGCCAGCAGCTTGGACAGGCCGGGCGGTAATTCACCCCTCCACTTT
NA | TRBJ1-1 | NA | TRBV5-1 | CASSFRDIMNTEAFF | TGCGCCAGCAGCTTTCGAGACATCATGAACACTGAAGCTTTCTTT
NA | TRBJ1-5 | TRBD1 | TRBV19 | CASSIVKGTVDRPQHF | TGTGCCAGTAGTATAGTGAAAGGGACAGTCGATCGGCCCCAGCATTTT
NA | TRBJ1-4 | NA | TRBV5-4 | CASSLGYGGVGADEKLFF | TGTGCCAGCAGCTTGGGCTATGGGGGCGTTGGGGCGGATGAAAAACTGTTTTTT
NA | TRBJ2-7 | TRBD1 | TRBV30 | CASRDRGSNEQYF | TGTGCCTCCCGGGACAGGGGATCGAACGAGCAGTACTTC
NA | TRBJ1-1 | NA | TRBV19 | CASSPVTGVMNTEAFF | TGTGCCAGTAGTCCGGTAACGGGGGTTATGAACACTGAAGCTTTCTTT
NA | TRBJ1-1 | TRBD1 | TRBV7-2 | CASSSFGQGNTEAFF | TGTGCCAGCAGCTCTTTCGGACAGGGAAACACTGAAGCTTTCTTT